This is a list of T cell receptor beta chains from one sample in a study of blood T cell repertoires in COVID-19. The assay was immunoSEQ multiplex PCR, and TCRdb's table has in-frame clones only and misses some. The data contain approximately 150,000 clones, almost 85% of them singletons. Sequenced sample: peripheral blood. The origin of the receptors is a woman at least 80 years old with COVID-19, enrolled during active disease. The conserved cysteine and the conserved F or W are not part of the CDR3 here.

v_call: TRBV20-1
cdr3_aa: SASSGGTGEQY

v_call: TRBV7-2
cdr3_aa: ASSRWAGKNEQY

v_call: TRBV5-4
cdr3_aa: ASSLPGQGADTQY

v_call: TRBV19
cdr3_aa: ASRDRQGQGAFGANVLT

v_call: TRBV6-5
cdr3_aa: ASGTGGGRSYGYT

v_call: TRBV6-2/TRBV6-3
cdr3_aa: ASSYMVRGRDEQF

v_call: TRBV24-1
cdr3_aa: ATSGSGSGQPQH

v_call: TRBV5-1
cdr3_aa: ASMREDREKLF

v_call: TRBV5-1
cdr3_aa: ASSLAIFAGGEAF

v_call: TRBV14
cdr3_aa: ASSGKREGPYEQY

v_call: TRBV10-3
cdr3_aa: AISSGVSMNTEAF

v_call: TRBV18
cdr3_aa: ASSPQQEYNEQF

v_call: TRBV6-5
cdr3_aa: ASSYDGQNTEAF

v_call: TRBV12-2
cdr3_aa: ASRLAQAGVSGANVLT

v_call: TRBV5-1
cdr3_aa: ASSPPGQANEKLF

v_call: TRBV12-3/TRBV12-4
cdr3_aa: ASSPGQGEKLF

v_call: TRBV7-8
cdr3_aa: ASSASGTGSLYEQY

v_call: TRBV15
cdr3_aa: ATRFGGGATGELF

v_call: TRBV6-5
cdr3_aa: ASSPDRGPTYEQY

v_call: TRBV18
cdr3_aa: ASSPLSGLTDTQY

v_call: TRBV27
cdr3_aa: ASSLGGTVRSEKLF

v_call: TRBV2
cdr3_aa: ASTRLKNTGELF

v_call: TRBV10-3
cdr3_aa: AIRPIGGNSYEQY

v_call: TRBV6-5
cdr3_aa: ASSPGQRNTEAF

v_call: TRBV2
cdr3_aa: ASRLDATNEKLF

v_call: TRBV29-1
cdr3_aa: SVVLPSAVHEKLF

v_call: TRBV28
cdr3_aa: ASVSGQTHEQY

v_call: TRBV3-1/TRBV3-2
cdr3_aa: ASSQDRLAGVLYEQY

v_call: TRBV6-1
cdr3_aa: ASSEAGHIGYT

v_call: TRBV5-1
cdr3_aa: ASSPDLGGANSPLH

v_call: TRBV19
cdr3_aa: ASSLGLAGGETQY